The clone carrying this T cell receptor beta chain was counted at least ten times. The antigen is undetermined. The sequenced fragment ends 3 residues before the CDR3 boundary, so the rest is inferred from the germline J gene. The repertoire was sequenced with immunoSEQ multiplex PCR; TCRdb's copy has only in-frame clones and lacks some. This sample carries roughly 51,000 clones, none of them present only once. The sample is drawn from a study of T cell clonality in common variable immunodeficiency. The study's findings and limits: Repertoire-complication correlations in CVID were limited by patient heterogeneity.

Per the germline V gene, CDR1 is LNHDA and CDR2 is SQIVND (reference sequence). The CDR3 runs 18 residues. J lost 1 base, V lost 10 bases, and 13 bases had no gene match. Sequencing was carried out using peripheral blood mononuclear cells. This clonotype originated in a person between 18 and 69 years old in good health. The J gene is TRBJ2-2, the V gene TRBV19; 12 nucleotides align to TRBD1. The sequenced CDR3 bases are TGTGCCACCCAAAAGGGGACAGGGGGCTTGTTGAACACCGGGGAG. This translates into CATQKGTGGLLNTGE. The whole CDR3 sequence reads CATQKGTGGLLNTGELFF.